These T cell receptor beta chains were read from a single sample in a study of blood T cell repertoires in COVID-19. TCRdb's table, derived via immunoSEQ multiplex PCR, lists solely in-frame clones and lacks some. The data show almost 350,000 clones, approximately 89% seen once. Sequenced: peripheral blood. These receptors were taken from a woman aged 55 to 70 with COVID-19, enrolled during active disease. CDR3s leave out the opening cysteine and the closing phenylalanine or tryptophan. A D gene is named only where the DNA matches it firmly.

v_call d_call cdr3_aa
TRBV7-2 . ASSLLAGGPYNEQF
TRBV19 . ASSKGTYTYEQY
TRBV2 TRBD1 ASSDSGTGGEKLF
TRBV6-5 TRBD1 ASSYGQGRNQPQH
TRBV10-3 . AISDRVSNQPQH
TRBV7-8 TRBD2 ASNPAAGGSEQY
TRBV14 TRBD2 ASSQAGRGGQNEQF
TRBV9 TRBD1 ASSASGTVNQPQH
TRBV27 TRBD1 ASSLRGQAIYSNQPQH
TRBV6-5 TRBD2 ASMSGGVPYEQY
TRBV28 . ASSSDSLAEAF
TRBV19 TRBD2 ASRGGARYEQY
TRBV7-2 . ASSLDGGGHTDTQY
TRBV27 . ASNPLGGGAEAF
TRBV2 . ASSGPSGFDGYT
TRBV14 TRBD1 ASSRGTGGRADTQY
TRBV5-1 . ASSPFPLREQF